This TCR beta chain was observed in a study of T-cell reconstitution after alpha-beta-depleted transplantation in children. During its preparation, the TCRbeta library received unique molecular identifiers. TCRdb called the PCR reads again in MiXCR, with one record for every CDR3 protein. The repertoire holds around 380,000 distinct CDR3 sequences, approximately 11% seen once, with 4.5% to 7% in the top ten. The trim removed 1 base at V and 0 bases at J, leaving 2 bases unmatched. The length of the CDR3 is 14 residues. Germline lookup yields CDR1 DFQATT and CDR2 SNEGSKA (reference sequence). This clonotype appeared a few times.

The gene calls are TRBV20-1 and TRBJ2-5, with 7 bases fitting TRBD1. This sequence originates from a human donor who donated a stem cell graft to a child with acute myeloid leukemia. The sequences come from PBMCs from the stem cell graft donor, collected from the stem cell graft. The CDR3 nucleotides are TGCAGTGCTAGAGGACAGGGCTACCAAGAGACCCAGTACTTC. Protein product: CSARGQGYQETQYF.